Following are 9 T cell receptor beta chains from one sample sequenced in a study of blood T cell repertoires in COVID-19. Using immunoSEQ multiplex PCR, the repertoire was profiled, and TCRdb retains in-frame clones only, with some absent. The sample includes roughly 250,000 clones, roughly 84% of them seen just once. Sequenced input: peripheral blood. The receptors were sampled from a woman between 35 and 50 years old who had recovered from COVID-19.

The CDR3 loop reads CAWSSKTAYQPQHF. The CDR3 coding sequence is TGTGCCTGGAGTTCGAAGACAGCGTATCAGCCCCAGCATTTT. The chain couples TRBV30 to TRBJ1-5, with TRBD1 as a possible D gene (5 bases). The germline CDR1 and CDR2 sequences are GTSNPN and SVGIG (reference sequence). The CDR3 is 14 amino acids. V lost 2 bases and J 5 bases, leaving 13 bases between the germline ends.

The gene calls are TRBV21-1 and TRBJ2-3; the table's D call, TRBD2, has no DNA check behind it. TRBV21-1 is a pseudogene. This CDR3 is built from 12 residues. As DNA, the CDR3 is TGTGCCAGCAGCCGGGAAGAAGATACGCAGTATTTT. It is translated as CASSREEDTQYF.

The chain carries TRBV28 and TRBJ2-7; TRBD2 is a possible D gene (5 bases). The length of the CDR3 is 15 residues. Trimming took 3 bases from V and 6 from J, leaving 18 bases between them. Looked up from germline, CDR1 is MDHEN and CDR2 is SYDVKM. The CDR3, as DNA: TGTGCCAGCAGTTTGACCGCAGGAGGTGAGGGCGAGCAGTACTTC. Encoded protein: CASSLTAGGEGEQYF. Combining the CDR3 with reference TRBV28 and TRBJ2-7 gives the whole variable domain DVKVTQSSRYLVKRTGEKVFLECVQDMDHENMFWYRQDPGLGLRLIYFSYDVKMKEKGDIPEGYSVSREKKERFSLILESASTNQTSMYLCASSLTAGGEGEQYFGPGTRLTVT.

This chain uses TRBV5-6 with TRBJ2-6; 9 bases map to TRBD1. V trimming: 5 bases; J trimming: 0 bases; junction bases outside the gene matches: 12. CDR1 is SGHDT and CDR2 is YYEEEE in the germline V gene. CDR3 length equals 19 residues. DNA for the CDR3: TGTGCCAGCAGACGTCTACAGGGGGCCTCTGACTCTGGGGCCAACGTCCTGACTTTC. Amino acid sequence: CASRRLQGASDSGANVLTF.

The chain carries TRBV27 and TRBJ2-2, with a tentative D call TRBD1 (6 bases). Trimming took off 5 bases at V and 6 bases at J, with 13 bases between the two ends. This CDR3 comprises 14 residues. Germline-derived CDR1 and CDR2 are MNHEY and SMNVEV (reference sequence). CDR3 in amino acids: CASSPQGWAGELFF. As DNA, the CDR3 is TGTGCCAGCAGTCCCCAGGGGTGGGCCGGGGAGCTGTTTTTT.

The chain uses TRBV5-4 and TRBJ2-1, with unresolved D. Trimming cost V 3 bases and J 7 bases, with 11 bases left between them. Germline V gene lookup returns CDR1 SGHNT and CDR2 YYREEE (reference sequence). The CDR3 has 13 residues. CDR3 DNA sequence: TGTGCCAGCAGCTCCCTCCGCGAAAATGAGCAGTTCTTC. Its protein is CASSSLRENEQFF. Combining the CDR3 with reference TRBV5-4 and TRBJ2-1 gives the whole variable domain ETGVTQSPTHLIKTRGQQVTLRCSSQSGHNTVSWYQQALGQGPQFIFQYYREEENGRGNFPPRFSGLQFPNYSSELNVNALELDDSALYLCASSSLRENEQFFGPGTRLTVL.

The CDR3, as DNA: TGTGCCAGCAGCTTACAGGGAAACTCCTACGAGCAGTACTTC. This gives the protein CASSLQGNSYEQYF. V usage is TRBV5-5 and J usage is TRBJ2-7, with D possibly TRBD1 on 6 matching bases. The CDR3 has 14 amino acids. CDR1 and CDR2 (germline): SGHKS, YYEKEE (reference sequence). V was cut by 2 bases and J by 0 bases, with 9 bases left in between.

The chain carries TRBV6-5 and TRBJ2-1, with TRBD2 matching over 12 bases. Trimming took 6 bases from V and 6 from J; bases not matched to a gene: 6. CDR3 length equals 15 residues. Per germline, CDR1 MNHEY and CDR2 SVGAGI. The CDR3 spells CASRPTSGGFNEQFF. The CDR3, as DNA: TGTGCCAGCAGGCCCACTAGCGGGGGGTTCAATGAGCAGTTCTTC.

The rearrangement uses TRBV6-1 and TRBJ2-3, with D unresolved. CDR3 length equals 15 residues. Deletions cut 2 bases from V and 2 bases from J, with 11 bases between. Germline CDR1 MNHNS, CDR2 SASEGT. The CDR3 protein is CASSEPVAHTDTQYF. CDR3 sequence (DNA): TGTGCCAGCAGTGAACCCGTGGCACACACAGATACGCAGTATTTT.